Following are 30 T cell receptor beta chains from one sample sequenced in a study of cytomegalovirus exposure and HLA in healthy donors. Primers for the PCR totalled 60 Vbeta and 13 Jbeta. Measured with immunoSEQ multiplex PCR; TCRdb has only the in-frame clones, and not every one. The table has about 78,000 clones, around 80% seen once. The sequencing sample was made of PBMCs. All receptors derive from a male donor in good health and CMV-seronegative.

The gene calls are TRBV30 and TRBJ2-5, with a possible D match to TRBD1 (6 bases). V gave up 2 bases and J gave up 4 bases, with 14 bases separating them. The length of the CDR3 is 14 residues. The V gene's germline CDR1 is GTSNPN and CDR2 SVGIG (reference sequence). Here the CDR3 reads CAWSTKGVSETQYF. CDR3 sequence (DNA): TGTGCCTGGAGTACAAAGGGGGTATCAGAGACCCAGTACTTC.

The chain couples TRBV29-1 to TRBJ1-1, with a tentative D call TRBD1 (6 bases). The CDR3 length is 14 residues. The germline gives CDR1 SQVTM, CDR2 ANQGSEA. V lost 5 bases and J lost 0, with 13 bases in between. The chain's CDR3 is CSVLRDNMNTEAFF. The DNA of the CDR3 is TGCAGCGTTTTACGGGACAACATGAACACTGAAGCTTTCTTT. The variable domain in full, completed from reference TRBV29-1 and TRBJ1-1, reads SAVISQKPSRDICQRGTSLTIQCQVDSQVTMMFWYRQQPGQSLTLIATANQGSEATYESGFVIDKFPISRPNLTFSTLTVSNMSPEDSSIYLCSVLRDNMNTEAFFGQGTRLTVV.

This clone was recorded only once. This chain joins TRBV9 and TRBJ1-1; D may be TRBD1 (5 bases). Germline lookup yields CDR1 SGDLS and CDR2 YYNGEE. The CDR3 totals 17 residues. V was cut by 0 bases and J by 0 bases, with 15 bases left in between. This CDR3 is CASSVGDSGFVNTEAFF. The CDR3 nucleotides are TGTGCCAGCAGCGTAGGGGACTCAGGGTTCGTGAACACTGAAGCTTTCTTT. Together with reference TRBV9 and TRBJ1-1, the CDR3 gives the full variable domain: DSGVTQTPKHLITATGQRVTLRCSPRSGDLSVYWYQQSLDQGLQFLIQYYNGEERAKGNILERFSAQQFPDLHSELNLSSLELGDSALYFCASSVGDSGFVNTEAFFGQGTRLTVV.

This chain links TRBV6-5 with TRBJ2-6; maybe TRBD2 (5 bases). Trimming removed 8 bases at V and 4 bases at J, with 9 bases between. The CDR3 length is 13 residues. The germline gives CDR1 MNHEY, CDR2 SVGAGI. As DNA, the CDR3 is TGTGCCAGCCTAGCCCGGGGGGCCAACGTCCTGACTTTC. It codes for CASLARGANVLTF.

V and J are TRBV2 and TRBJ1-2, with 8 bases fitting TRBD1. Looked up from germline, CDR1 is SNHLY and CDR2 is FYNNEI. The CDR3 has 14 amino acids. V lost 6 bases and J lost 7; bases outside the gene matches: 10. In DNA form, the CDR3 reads TGTGCCAGCAGGGGATTTCGGACAGGGATTGGCTACACCTTC. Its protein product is CASRGFRTGIGYTF.

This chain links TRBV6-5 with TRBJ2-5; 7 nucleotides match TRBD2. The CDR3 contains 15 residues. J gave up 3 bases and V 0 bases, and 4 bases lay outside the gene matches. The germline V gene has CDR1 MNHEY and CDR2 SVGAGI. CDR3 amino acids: CASSYSYGTKETQYF. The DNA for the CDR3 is TGTGCCAGCAGTTACTCCTACGGGACTAAAGAGACCCAGTACTTC.

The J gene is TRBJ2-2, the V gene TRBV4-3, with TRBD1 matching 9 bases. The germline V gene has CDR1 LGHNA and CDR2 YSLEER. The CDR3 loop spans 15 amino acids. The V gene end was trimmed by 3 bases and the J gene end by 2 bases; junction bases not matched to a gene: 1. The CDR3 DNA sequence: TGCGCCAGCAGCCAGGACAGGGGCAACACCGGGGAGCTGTTTTTT. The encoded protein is CASSQDRGNTGELFF.

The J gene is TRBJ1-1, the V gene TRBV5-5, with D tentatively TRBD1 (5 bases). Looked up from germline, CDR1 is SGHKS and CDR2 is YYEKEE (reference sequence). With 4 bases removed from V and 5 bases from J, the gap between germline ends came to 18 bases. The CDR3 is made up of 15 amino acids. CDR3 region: CASSASARAGTEAFF. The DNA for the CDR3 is TGTGCCAGCAGCGCTTCCGCCAGGGCTGGGACTGAAGCTTTCTTT.

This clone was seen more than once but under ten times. In DNA form, the CDR3 reads TGTGCCAGCAGCCCCGGGGACAGGACGAACACTGAAGCTTTCTTT. Translation gives CASSPGDRTNTEAFF. The V call is TRBV5-4, the J call TRBJ1-1; 8 bases fit TRBD1. Germline lookup yields CDR1 SGHNT and CDR2 YYREEE (reference sequence). This CDR3 has 15 residues. J was trimmed by 1 base and V by 4 bases; bases with no gene match: 6. The whole variable domain, filled in from reference TRBV5-4 and TRBJ1-1, reads ETGVTQSPTHLIKTRGQQVTLRCSSQSGHNTVSWYQQALGQGPQFIFQYYREEENGRGNFPPRFSGLQFPNYSSELNVNALELDDSALYLCASSPGDRTNTEAFFGQGTRLTVV.

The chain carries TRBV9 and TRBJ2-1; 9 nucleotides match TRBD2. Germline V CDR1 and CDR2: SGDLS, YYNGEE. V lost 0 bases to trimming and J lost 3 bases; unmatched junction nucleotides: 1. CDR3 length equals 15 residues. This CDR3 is CASSVGAGGYNEQFF. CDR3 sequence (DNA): TGTGCCAGCAGCGTAGGAGCGGGAGGCTACAATGAGCAGTTCTTC.

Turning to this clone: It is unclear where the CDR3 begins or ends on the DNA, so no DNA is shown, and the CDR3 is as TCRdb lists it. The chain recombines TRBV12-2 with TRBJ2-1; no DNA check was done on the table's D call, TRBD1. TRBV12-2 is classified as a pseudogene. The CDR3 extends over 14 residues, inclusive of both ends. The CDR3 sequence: CARVGQGSYNEQFF.

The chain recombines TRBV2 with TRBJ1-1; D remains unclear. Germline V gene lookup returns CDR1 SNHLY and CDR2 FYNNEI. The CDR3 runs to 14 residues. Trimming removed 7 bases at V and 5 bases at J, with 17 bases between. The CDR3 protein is CASIFGMLVTEAFF. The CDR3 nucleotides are TGTGCCAGCATTTTCGGTATGTTGGTGACTGAAGCTTTCTTT.

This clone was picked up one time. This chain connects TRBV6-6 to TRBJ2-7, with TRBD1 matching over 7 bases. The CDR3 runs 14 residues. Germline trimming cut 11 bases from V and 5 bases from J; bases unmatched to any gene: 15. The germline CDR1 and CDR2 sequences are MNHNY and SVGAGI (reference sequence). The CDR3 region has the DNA TGTGCCGGGGCGACCGGGACAGCGACTAACGAGCAGTACTTC. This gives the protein CAGATGTATNEQYF.

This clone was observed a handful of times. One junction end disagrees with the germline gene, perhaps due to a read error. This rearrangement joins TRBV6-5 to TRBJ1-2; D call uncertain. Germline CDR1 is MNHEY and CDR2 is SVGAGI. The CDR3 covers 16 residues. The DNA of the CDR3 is TGTGCCAGCAGTTACTCAGCGTTCAGTAACGTATATGGCTACCCCTTC. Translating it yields CASSYSAFSNVYGYPF.

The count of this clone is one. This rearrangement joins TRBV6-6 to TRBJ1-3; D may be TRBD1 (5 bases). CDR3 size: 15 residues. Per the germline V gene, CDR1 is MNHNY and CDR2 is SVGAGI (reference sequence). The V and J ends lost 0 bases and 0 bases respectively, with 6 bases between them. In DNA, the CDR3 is TGTGCCAGCAGTTACTCGACAGACTCTGGAAACACCATATATTTT. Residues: CASSYSTDSGNTIYF.

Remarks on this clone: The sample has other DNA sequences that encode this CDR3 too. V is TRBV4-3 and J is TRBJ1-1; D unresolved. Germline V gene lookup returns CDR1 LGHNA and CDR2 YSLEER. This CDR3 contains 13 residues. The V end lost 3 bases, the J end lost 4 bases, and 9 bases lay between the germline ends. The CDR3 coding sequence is TGCGCCAGCAGCCAGGTCCGAGGCACTGAAGCTTTCTTT. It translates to CASSQVRGTEAFF.

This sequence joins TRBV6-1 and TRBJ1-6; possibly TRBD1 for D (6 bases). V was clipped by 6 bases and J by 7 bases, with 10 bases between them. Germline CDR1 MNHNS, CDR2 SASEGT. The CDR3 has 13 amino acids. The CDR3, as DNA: TGTGCCAGCAGGGTACAGGGAAATTCACCCCTCCACTTT. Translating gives CASRVQGNSPLHF.

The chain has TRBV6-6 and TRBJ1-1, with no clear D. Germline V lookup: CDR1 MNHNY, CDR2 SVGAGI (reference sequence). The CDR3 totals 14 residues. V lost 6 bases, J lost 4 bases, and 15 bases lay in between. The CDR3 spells CASRNPGRSTEAFF. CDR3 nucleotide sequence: TGTGCCAGCAGGAATCCGGGAAGGAGCACTGAAGCTTTCTTT.

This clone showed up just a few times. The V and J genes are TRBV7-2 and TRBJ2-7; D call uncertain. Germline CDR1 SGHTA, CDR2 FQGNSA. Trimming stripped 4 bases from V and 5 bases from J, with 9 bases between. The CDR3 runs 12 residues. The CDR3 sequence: CASSSSLNEQYF. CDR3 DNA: TGTGCCAGCAGCTCCAGTTTAAACGAGCAGTACTTC.

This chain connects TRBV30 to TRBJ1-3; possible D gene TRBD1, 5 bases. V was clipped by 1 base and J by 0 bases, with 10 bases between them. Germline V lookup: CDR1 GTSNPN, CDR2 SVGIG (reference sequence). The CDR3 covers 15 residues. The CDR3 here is CAWSAGRISGNTIYF. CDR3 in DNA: TGTGCCTGGAGTGCAGGGCGGATCTCTGGAAACACCATATATTTT.

This chain's CDR3 is CASRKYRDQETQYF. CDR3 DNA sequence: TGTGCCAGCAGAAAATACAGGGACCAAGAGACCCAGTACTTC. The V call is TRBV6-1, the J call TRBJ2-5, with D tentatively TRBD1 (6 bases). V shed 6 bases and J shed 0 bases, with 11 bases lying between them. The CDR3 length is 14 residues. Looked up from germline, CDR1 is MNHNS and CDR2 is SASEGT.

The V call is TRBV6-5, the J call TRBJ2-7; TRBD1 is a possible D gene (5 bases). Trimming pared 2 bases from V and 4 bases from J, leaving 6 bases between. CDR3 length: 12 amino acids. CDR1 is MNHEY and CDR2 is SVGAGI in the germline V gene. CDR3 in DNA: TGTGCCAGCAGTTACAAGGGGTACGAGCAGTACTTC. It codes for CASSYKGYEQYF.

CDR3 region: CASSQQTGVGGGSPLHF. The DNA of the CDR3 is TGTGCCAGCAGCCAACAGACAGGCGTGGGTGGTGGTTCACCCCTCCACTTT. The chain carries TRBV7-6 and TRBJ1-6, with D perhaps TRBD1 (6 bases). V was trimmed by 5 bases and J by 9 bases, leaving 23 bases between them. Germline-derived CDR1 and CDR2 are SGHVS and FNYEAQ. This CDR3 is 17 amino acids long.

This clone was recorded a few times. In nucleotides, the CDR3 is TGCGCCAGCAGCTTGGCCGGGACAGGGGGCGAGCAGTACTTC. This sequence encodes CASSLAGTGGEQYF. V is TRBV5-1 and J is TRBJ2-7; 11 nucleotides line up with TRBD1. CDR1 is SGHRS and CDR2 is YFSETQ in the germline V gene. This CDR3 contains 14 residues. The V segment lost 0 bases and the J segment 6 bases; nucleotides outside the gene matches: 2.

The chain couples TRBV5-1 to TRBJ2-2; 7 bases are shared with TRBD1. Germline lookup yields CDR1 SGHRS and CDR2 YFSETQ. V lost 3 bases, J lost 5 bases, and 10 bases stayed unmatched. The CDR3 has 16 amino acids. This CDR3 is CASSSPGQIPTGELFF. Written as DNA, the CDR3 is TGCGCCAGCAGCTCGCCGGGACAGATACCTACCGGGGAGCTGTTTTTT.

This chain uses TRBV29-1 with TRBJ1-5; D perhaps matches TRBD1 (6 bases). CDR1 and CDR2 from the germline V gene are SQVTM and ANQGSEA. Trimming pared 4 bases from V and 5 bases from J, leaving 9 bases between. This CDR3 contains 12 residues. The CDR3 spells CSVGAGDQPQHF. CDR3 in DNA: TGCAGCGTTGGGGCAGGGGATCAGCCCCAGCATTTT.

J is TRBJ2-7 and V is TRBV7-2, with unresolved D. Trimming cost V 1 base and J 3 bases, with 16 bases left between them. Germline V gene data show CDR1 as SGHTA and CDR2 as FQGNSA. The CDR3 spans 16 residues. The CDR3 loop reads CASSLVSVGPLYEQYF. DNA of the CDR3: TGTGCCAGCAGCTTAGTTTCCGTCGGTCCCCTCTACGAGCAGTACTTC.

CDR3 coding DNA: TGTGCCAGCAGCTTAGAGGGAGGAGGCACAGATACGCAGTATTTT. Protein product: CASSLEGGGTDTQYF. The chain is built from TRBV7-9 and TRBJ2-3; D possibly corresponds to TRBD2 (6 bases). The CDR3 has 15 residues. CDR1 is SEHNR and CDR2 is FQNEAQ in the germline V gene (reference sequence). V dropped 1 base and J dropped 1 base, with 9 bases sitting between them.

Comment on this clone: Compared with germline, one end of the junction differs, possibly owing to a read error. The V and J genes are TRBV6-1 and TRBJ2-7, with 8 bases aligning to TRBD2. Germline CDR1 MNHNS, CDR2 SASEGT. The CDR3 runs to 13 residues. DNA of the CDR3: TGTGCCAGCTCCGGGAGGGGCTCCAACGAGCAGTACTTC. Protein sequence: CASSGRGSNEQYF.

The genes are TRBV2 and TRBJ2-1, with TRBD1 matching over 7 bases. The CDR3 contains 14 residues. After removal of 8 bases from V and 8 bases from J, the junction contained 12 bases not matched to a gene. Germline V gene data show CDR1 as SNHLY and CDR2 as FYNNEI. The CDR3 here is CASEEKGATYEQFF. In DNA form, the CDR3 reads TGTGCCAGCGAGGAAAAGGGGGCGACGTATGAGCAGTTCTTC.